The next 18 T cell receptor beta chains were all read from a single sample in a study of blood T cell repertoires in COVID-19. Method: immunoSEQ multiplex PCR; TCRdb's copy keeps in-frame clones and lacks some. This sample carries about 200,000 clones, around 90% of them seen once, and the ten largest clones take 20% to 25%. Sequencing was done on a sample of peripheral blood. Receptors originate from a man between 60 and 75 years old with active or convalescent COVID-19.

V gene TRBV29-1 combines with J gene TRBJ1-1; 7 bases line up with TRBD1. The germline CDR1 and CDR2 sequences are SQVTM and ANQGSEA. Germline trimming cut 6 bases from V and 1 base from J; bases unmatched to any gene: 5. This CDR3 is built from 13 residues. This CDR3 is CSVKGQPNTEAFF. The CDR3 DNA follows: TGCAGCGTGAAGGGACAGCCGAACACTGAAGCTTTCTTT.

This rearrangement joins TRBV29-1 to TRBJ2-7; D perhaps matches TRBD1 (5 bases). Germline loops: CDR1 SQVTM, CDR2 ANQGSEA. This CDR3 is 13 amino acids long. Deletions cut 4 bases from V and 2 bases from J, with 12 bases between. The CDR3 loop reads CSVVAGSTYEQYF. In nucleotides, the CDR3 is TGCAGCGTTGTGGCAGGGTCAACCTACGAGCAGTACTTC.

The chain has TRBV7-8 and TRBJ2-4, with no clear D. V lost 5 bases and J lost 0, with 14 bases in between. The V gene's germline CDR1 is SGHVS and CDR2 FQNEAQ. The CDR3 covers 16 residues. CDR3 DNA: TGTGCCAGCAGCCACAGCCCCCAGTTAGCCAAAAACATTCAGTACTTC. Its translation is CASSHSPQLAKNIQYF.

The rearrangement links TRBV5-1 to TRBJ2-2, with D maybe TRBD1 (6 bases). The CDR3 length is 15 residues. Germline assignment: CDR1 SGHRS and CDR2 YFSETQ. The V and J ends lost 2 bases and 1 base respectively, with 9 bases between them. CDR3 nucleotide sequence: TGCGCCAGCAGCTTCGAGGGGGTGAACACCGGGGAGCTGTTTTTT. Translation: CASSFEGVNTGELFF.

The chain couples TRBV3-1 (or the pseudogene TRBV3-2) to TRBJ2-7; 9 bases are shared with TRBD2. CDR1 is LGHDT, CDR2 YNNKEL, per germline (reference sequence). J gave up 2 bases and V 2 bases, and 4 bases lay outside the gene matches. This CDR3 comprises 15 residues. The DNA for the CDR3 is TGTGCCAGCAGCCAATCTCAGCGGGGGGCCTACGAGCAGTACTTC. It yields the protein CASSQSQRGAYEQYF.

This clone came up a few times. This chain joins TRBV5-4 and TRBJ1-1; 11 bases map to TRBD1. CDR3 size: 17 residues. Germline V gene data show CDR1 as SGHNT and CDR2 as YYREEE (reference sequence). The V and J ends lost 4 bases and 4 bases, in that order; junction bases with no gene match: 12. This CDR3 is CASSRNRTGGRSTEAFF. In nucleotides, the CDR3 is TGTGCCAGCAGCCGCAATCGGACAGGGGGCCGGAGCACTGAAGCTTTCTTT.

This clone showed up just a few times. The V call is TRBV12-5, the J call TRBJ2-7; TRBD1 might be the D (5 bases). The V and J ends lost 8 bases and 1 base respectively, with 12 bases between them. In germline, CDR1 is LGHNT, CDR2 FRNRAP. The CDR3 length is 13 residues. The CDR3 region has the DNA TGTGCTAGTACGACAGAAAAATCCTACGAGCAGTACTTC. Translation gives CASTTEKSYEQYF.

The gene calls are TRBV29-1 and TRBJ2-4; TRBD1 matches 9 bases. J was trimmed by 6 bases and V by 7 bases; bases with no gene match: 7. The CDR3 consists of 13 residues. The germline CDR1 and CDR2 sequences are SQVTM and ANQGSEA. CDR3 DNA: TGCAGCGCCGACACGGACAGGGGAAACATTCAGTACTTC. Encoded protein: CSADTDRGNIQYF. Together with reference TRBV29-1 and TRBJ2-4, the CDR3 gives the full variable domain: SAVISQKPSRDICQRGTSLTIQCQVDSQVTMMFWYRQQPGQSLTLIATANQGSEATYESGFVIDKFPISRPNLTFSTLTVSNMSPEDSSIYLCSADTDRGNIQYFGAGTRLSVL.

CDR3 loop: CASSVGTGGHDTEAFF. Here the CDR3 DNA reads TGTGCCAGTAGTGTTGGGACAGGGGGCCATGACACTGAAGCTTTCTTT. The J gene is TRBJ1-1, the V gene TRBV19, with 12 bases identical to TRBD1. The ends lost 5 bases at V and 3 bases at J; junction bases unmatched: 7. The CDR3 runs 16 residues. Germline V gene lookup returns CDR1 LNHDA and CDR2 SQIVND (reference sequence).

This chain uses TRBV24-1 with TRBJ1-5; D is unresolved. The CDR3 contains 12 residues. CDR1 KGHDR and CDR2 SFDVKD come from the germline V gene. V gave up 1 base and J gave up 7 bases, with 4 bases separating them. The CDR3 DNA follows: TGTGCCACCAGTGATTTCGGGCAGCCCCAGCATTTT. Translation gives CATSDFGQPQHF.

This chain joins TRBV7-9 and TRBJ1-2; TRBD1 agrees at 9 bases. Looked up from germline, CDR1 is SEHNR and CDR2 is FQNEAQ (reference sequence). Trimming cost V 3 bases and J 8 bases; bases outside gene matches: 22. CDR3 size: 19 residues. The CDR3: CASSFQKPGQGVGPAGYTF. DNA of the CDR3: TGTGCCAGCAGCTTCCAGAAGCCGGGACAGGGAGTGGGACCCGCGGGCTACACCTTC.

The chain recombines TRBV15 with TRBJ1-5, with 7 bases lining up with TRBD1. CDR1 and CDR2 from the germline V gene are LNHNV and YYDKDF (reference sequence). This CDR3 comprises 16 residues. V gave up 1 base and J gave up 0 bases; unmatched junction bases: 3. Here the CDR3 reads CATSRGTGNSNQPQHF. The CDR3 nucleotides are TGTGCCACCAGCAGAGGGACAGGCAATAGCAATCAGCCCCAGCATTTT.

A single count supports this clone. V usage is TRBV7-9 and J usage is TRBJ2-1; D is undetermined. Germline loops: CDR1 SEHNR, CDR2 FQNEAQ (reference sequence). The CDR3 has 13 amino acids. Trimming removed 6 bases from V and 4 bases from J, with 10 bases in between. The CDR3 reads CASRPAAYNEQFF. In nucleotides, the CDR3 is TGTGCCAGCAGACCTGCGGCTTACAATGAGCAGTTCTTC.

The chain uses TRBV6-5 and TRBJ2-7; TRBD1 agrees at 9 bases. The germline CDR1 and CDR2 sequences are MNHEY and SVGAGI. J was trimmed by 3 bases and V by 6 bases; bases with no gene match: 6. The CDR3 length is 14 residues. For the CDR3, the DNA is TGTGCCAGCAGCGGACAGGGGACATACTACGAGCAGTACTTC. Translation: CASSGQGTYYEQYF.

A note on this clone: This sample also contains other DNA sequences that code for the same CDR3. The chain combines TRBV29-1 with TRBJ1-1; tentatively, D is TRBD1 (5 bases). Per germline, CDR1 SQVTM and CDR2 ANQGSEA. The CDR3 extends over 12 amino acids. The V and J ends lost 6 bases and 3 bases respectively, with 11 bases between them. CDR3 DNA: TGCAGCGTCGCGGGGGGTGACACTGAAGCTTTCTTT. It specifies CSVAGGDTEAFF. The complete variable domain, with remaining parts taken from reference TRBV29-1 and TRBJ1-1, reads SAVISQKPSRDICQRGTSLTIQCQVDSQVTMMFWYRQQPGQSLTLIATANQGSEATYESGFVIDKFPISRPNLTFSTLTVSNMSPEDSSIYLCSVAGGDTEAFFGQGTRLTVV.

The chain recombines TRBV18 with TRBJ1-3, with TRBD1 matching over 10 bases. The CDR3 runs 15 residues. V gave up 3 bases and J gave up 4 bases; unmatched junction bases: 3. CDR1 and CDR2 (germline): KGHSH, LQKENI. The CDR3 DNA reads TGTGCCAGCTCACCGGACAGGGGGTCCGGAAACACCATATATTTT. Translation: CASSPDRGSGNTIYF.

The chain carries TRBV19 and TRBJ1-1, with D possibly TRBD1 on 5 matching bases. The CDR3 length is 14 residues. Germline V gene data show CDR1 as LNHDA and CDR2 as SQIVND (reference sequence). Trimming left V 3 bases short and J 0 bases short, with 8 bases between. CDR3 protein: CASSILGLNTEAFF. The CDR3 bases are TGTGCCAGTAGTATTCTGGGGCTGAACACTGAAGCTTTCTTT.

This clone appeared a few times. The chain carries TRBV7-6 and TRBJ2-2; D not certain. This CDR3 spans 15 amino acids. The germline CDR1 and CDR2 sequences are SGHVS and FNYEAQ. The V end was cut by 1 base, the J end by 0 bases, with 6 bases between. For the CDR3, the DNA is TGTGCCAGCAGCTTAGGCCGGGCGAACACCGGGGAGCTGTTTTTT. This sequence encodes CASSLGRANTGELFF.